Sequencing of this TCR beta chain was carried out in a study of cytomegalovirus exposure and HLA in healthy donors. On the study more broadly: An early data release held tens of millions of unique TCRs from HLA-typed donors. General study results and limits: A later analysis linked a missense DCLRE1C variant to TCR beta V- and J-gene trimming. Relative to equally common others, HLA-associated TCR beta chains showed greater clonal expansion in a later analysis.

This cohort consisted of healthy bone marrow donors. The primer mix had 60 Vbeta and 13 Jbeta primers. This table comes from immunoSEQ multiplex PCR, and its TCRdb copy is limited to in-frame clones, with some not included. Found here are more than 150,000 clones, 81% of them singletons; the top ten hold 3.8%. CDR3 length: 14 amino acids. Germline V CDR1 and CDR2: ENHRY, SYGVKD. V lost 10 bases, J lost 0 bases, and 13 bases lay in between. To note about this clone: Its cognate antigen is unknown.

Sequences were obtained from PBMCs. The rearrangement uses TRBV10-3 and TRBJ1-5; possibly TRBD1 for D (6 bases). This receptor was identified in a man aged 45-60 years in good health and CMV-seronegative. This CDR3 reads CATRPGDSNQPQHF. The CDR3 DNA reads as TGTGCCACGAGACCAGGGGATAGCAATCAGCCCCAGCATTTT.